This TCR beta chain was observed in a study of blood T cell repertoires in COVID-19. Germline V CDR1 and CDR2: LNHDA, SQIVND (reference sequence). The CDR3 sequence is 16 residues long. Trimming shortened V by 1 base and J by 0 bases, and 7 bases separated the two germline ends. Sequencing used immunoSEQ multiplex PCR; TCRdb keeps in-frame clones, though not all of them. The sample shows 290,000 or so clones, approximately 91% of them seen only once. Sequencing was performed on peripheral blood. The source of this sequence is a woman younger than 45 with COVID-19, enrolled during active disease. The chain uses TRBV19 and TRBJ1-6; D gene ambiguous. For the CDR3, the DNA is TGTGCCAGTAGTATAGGAGGCTACTCCTATAATTCACCCCTCCACTTT. Translated: CASSIGGYSYNSPLHF. The variable domain in full, completed from reference TRBV19 and TRBJ1-6, reads DGGITQSPKYLFRKEGQNVTLSCEQNLNHDAMYWYRQDPGQGLRLIYYSQIVNDFQKGDIAEGYSVSREKKESFPLTVTSAQKNPTAFYLCASSIGGYSYNSPLHFGNGTRLTVT.